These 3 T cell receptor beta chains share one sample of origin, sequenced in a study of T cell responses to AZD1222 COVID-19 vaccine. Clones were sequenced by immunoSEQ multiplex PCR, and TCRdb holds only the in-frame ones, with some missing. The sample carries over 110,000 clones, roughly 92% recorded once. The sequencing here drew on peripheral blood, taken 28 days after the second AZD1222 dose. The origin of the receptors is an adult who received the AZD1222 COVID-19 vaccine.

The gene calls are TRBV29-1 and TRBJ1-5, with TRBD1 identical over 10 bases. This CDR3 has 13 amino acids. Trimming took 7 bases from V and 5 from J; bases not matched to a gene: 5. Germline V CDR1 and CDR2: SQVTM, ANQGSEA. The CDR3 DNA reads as TGCAGCGGGGGACAGGGGCGCGATCAGCCCCAGCATTTT. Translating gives CSGGQGRDQPQHF.

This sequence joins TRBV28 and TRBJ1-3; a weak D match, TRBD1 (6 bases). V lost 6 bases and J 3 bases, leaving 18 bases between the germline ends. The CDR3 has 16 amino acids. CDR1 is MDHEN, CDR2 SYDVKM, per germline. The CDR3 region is CASSNGDISGGNTIYF. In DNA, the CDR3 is TGTGCCAGCAGCAATGGGGACATCAGTGGTGGAAACACCATATATTTT.

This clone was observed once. CDR3 region: CASSQVGSLKLFF. The CDR3 coding sequence is TGCGCCAGCAGCCAAGTGGGTTCCCTAAAACTGTTTTTT. This sequence joins TRBV4-1 and TRBJ1-4; D gene ambiguous. Germline V gene lookup returns CDR1 MGHRA and CDR2 YSYEKL. The CDR3 loop spans 13 amino acids. Between the trimmed V and J ends, which lost 1 base and 10 bases, there was a span of 10 bases.